The 10 T cell receptor beta chains below all came from one sample that was sequenced in a study of control samples from healthy donors and cancer patients (dated by TCRdb to about 2020). The method was the immunoSEQ multiplex PCR assay. In its TCRdb copy, this immuneACCESS table keeps in-frame sequences only and misses some clones. Where compared with another copy, unresolved V genes explain less than half of these, and the others have no known cause. This sample gives over 60,000 clones in total; around nine tenths of them show up just once. The top ten hold 1.9% of the sample. The sequencing input was PBMCs. These receptor sequences come from a woman in her sixties with head and neck cancer.

V gene TRBV9 combines with J gene TRBJ2-3, with D possibly TRBD1 on 5 matching bases. V gave up 0 bases and J gave up 2 bases, with 10 bases separating them. CDR1 is SGDLS, CDR2 YYNGEE, per germline. The CDR3 is made up of 15 amino acids. In DNA form, the CDR3 reads TGTGCCAGCAGCGTAGTGTCAGGGAACACAGATACGCAGTATTTT. This translates into CASSVVSGNTDTQYF.

This chain links TRBV3-1 (or the pseudogene TRBV3-2) with TRBJ2-7; D is uncertain. CDR1 is LGHDT and CDR2 is YNNKEL in the germline V gene (reference sequence). V was shortened by 1 base and J by 0 bases, with 13 bases between the two germline ends. CDR3 length equals 16 residues. The CDR3 sequence: CASSQVNSTCSYEQYF. Here the CDR3 DNA reads TGTGCCAGCAGCCAAGTTAACAGTACATGCTCCTACGAGCAGTACTTC.

The chain combines TRBV6-1 with TRBJ2-2; TRBD1 matches 11 bases. V shed 4 bases and J 4 bases; nucleotides not matched to a gene: 8. Germline-derived CDR1 and CDR2 are MNHNS and SASEGT. The CDR3 runs to 17 residues. CDR3 nucleotide sequence: TGTGCCAGCAGTGGAGGGCTGGACAGGGGGCTCACCGGGGAGCTGTTTTTT. This translates into CASSGGLDRGLTGELFF.

The chain has TRBV6-5 and TRBJ1-3; D possibly corresponds to TRBD1 (5 bases). Trimming pared 6 bases from V and 4 bases from J, leaving 7 bases between. This CDR3 region has 12 residues. Germline lookup yields CDR1 MNHEY and CDR2 SVGAGI. The CDR3 bases are TGTGCCAGCAGGGGACTAGGAAACACCATATATTTT. It specifies CASRGLGNTIYF.

The V call is TRBV7-9, the J call TRBJ2-1; 7 bases agree with TRBD1. CDR1 SEHNR and CDR2 FQNEAQ come from the germline V gene (reference sequence). The CDR3 contains 15 residues. The J segment lost 0 bases and the V segment lost 9 bases, leaving 8 bases of the junction unmatched. The CDR3 bases are TGTGCCAGTCAGGGGGTCCCATTCTCCTACAATGAGCAGTTCTTC. Translation gives CASQGVPFSYNEQFF.

This rearrangement joins TRBV5-1 to TRBJ2-5, with D possibly being TRBD1 or TRBD2 (5 bases each). Germline CDR1 is SGHRS and CDR2 is YFSETQ. CDR3 size: 14 residues. V lost 0 bases and J 5 bases, leaving 11 bases between the germline ends. CDR3 sequence: CASSLGSGAETQYF. The CDR3 region has the DNA TGCGCCAGCAGCTTGGGTTCCGGGGCTGAGACCCAGTACTTC. The whole variable domain, filled in from reference TRBV5-1 and TRBJ2-5, reads KAGVTQTPRYLIKTRGQQVTLSCSPISGHRSVSWYQQTPGQGLQFLFEYFSETQRNKGNFPGRFSGRQFSNSRSEMNVSTLELGDSALYLCASSLGSGAETQYFGPGTRLLVL.

The V gene is TRBV5-5, the J gene TRBJ2-1; D is possibly TRBD2 (6 bases). Germline V CDR1 and CDR2: SGHKS, YYEKEE (reference sequence). The ends were cut back, 1 base at V and 9 bases at J, with 20 bases in the middle. The CDR3 is made up of 16 amino acids. CDR3 in amino acids: CASSLNFPRGKIEQFF. In DNA, the CDR3 is TGTGCCAGCAGCTTGAATTTCCCTCGGGGGAAAATTGAGCAGTTCTTC.

The rearrangement joins TRBV5-1 to TRBJ1-4; 7 positions match TRBD1. The ends lost 0 bases at V and 8 bases at J; junction bases unmatched: 7. This CDR3 contains 15 residues. Germline loops: CDR1 SGHRS, CDR2 YFSETQ. The CDR3 is CASSLGRGRGEKLFF. The CDR3 DNA follows: TGCGCCAGCAGCTTGGGGAGGGGGCGCGGAGAAAAACTGTTTTTT.

The chain links TRBV12-3 or TRBV12-4 to TRBJ1-1; D possibly corresponds to TRBD1 (5 bases). V lost 5 bases and J 12 bases, leaving 13 bases between the germline ends. CDR3 size: 11 residues. The CDR3 is CASSGPGGPFF. DNA of the CDR3: TGTGCCAGCAGTGGCCCCGGGGGACCTTTCTTT.

The rearrangement joins TRBV7-3 to TRBJ2-1, with 8 bases aligning to TRBD1. Germline V gene lookup returns CDR1 SGHTA and CDR2 FQGTGA. There are 15 residues in the CDR3. With V trimmed by 1 base and J by 7 bases, 6 bases remained unmatched. CDR3: CASSLSDRGRNEQFF. CDR3 nucleotide sequence: TGTGCCAGCAGCTTAAGCGACAGGGGCCGGAATGAGCAGTTCTTC.